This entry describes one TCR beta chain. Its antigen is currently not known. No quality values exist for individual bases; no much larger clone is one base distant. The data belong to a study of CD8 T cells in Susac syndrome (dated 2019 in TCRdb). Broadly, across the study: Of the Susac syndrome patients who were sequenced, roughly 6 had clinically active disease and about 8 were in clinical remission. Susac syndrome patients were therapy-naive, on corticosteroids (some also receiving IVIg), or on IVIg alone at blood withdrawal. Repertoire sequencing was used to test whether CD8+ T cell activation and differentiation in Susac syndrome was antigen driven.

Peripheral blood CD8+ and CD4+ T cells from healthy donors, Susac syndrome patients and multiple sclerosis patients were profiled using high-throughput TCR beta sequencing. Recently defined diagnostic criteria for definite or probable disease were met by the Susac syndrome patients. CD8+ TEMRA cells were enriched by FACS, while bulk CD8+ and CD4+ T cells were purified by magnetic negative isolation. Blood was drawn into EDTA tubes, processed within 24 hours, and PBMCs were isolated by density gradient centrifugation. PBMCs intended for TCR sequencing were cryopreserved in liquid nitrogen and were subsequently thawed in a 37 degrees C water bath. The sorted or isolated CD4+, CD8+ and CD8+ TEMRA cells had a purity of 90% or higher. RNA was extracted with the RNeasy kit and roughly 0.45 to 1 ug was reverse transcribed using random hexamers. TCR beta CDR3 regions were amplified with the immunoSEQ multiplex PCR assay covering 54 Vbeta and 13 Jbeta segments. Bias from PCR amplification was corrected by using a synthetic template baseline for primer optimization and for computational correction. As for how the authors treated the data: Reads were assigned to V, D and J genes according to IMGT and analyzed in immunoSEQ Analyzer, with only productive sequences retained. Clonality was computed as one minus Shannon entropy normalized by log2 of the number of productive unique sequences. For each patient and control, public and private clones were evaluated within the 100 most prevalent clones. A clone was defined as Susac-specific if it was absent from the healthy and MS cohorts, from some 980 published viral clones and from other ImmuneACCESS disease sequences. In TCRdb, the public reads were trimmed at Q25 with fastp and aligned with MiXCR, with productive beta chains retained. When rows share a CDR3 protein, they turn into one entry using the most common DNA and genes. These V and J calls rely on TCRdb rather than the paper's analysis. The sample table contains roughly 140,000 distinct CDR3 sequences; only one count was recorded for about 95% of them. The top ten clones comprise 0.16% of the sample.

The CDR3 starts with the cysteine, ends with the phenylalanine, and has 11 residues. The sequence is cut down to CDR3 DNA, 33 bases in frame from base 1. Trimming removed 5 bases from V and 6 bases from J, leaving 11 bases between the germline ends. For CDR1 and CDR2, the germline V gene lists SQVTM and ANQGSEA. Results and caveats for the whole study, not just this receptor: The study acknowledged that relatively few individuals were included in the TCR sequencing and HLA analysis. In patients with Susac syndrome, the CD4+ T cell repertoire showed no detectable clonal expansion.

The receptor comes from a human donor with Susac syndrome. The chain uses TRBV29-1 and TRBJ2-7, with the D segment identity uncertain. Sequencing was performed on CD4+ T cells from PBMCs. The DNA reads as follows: TGCAGCGTTCCTGGTAGGCGCGAGCAGTACTTC. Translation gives CSVPGRREQYF.